Described below is a single TCR beta chain sequence and its context. Its antigen is not known. CDR1 and CDR2 (germline): LNHDA, SQIVND (reference sequence). V lost 9 bases and J lost 4; bases outside the gene matches: 5. The CDR3 consists of 13 residues. The data were obtained in a study of cytomegalovirus exposure and HLA in healthy donors. The PCR was carried out with 60 Vbeta primers and 13 Jbeta primers. Libraries were prepared by immunoSEQ multiplex PCR; TCRdb keeps only in-frame clonotypes and omits some of them. The sample carries about 90,000 clones, more than 65% recorded once. Notes on the study in general: As a later analysis revealed, the rate of TCR association differed by HLA locus, with DRB1 most and HLA-C fewest. Several V segments, TRBV6-2 and TRBV6-3 among them, could not be told apart and were dropped. High sensitivity and specificity were reportedly achieved when the classifier diagnosed cytomegalovirus status.

The clonotype was recovered from a woman between 18 and 29 years old in good health and CMV-seropositive. Sample: PBMCs. V is TRBV19 and J is TRBJ2-3, with TRBD2 identical over 9 bases. The CDR3 is CASGRGRADTQYF. The CDR3 DNA reads TGTGCCAGCGGGCGCGGGAGGGCAGATACGCAGTATTTT.